This is a list of T cell receptor beta chains from one sample in a study of shared clonotypes between healthy human individuals. Profiled with immunoSEQ multiplex PCR; TCRdb holds only in-frame clones, not every one. The sample includes some 2.1 million clones, over 85% of them seen just once. Sequenced sample: naive CD8+ T cells from PBMCs. The receptors originated from a man between 18 and 35 years old in good health. Some clones in this sample may be carry-over from other donors' samples. Each CDR3 is given with its conserved first and last residue. The order of the fields is J gene, V gene, D gene, clone size, CDR3 protein, CDR3 DNA. The D gene is left open where the match is weak. The size of a clone is reported for some rows only, either as once, few or many, or as a class for expanded clones.

J: TRBJ2-6
V: TRBV29-1
D: TRBD1
size: .
CDR3: CSVGDRLSGANVLTF
DNA: TGCAGCGTGGGGGACAGATTGTCTGGGGCCAACGTCCTGACTTTC

J: TRBJ1-5
V: TRBV25-1
D: TRBD1
size: .
CDR3: CASSDQGAQPQHF
DNA: TGTGCCAGCAGTGACCAGGGGGCTCAGCCCCAGCATTTT

J: TRBJ2-7
V: TRBV28
D: .
size: .
CDR3: CASSFYQGTHEQYF
DNA: TGTGCCAGCAGTTTTTACCAGGGGACCCACGAGCAGTACTTC

J: TRBJ1-2
V: TRBV5-6
D: .
size: .
CDR3: CASSLGAGPDPNYGYTF
DNA: TGTGCCAGCAGCTTGGGAGCAGGGCCAGATCCTAACTATGGCTACACCTTC

J: TRBJ2-7
V: TRBV11-3
D: .
size: .
CDR3: CASSPSDMVASPQYF
DNA: TGTGCCAGCAGCCCCAGCGATATGGTGGCTTCTCCGCAGTACTTC

J: TRBJ1-1
V: TRBV27
D: .
size: .
CDR3: CASSFTGTTEAFF
DNA: TGTGCCAGCAGTTTCACAGGGACCACTGAAGCTTTCTTT

J: TRBJ2-7
V: TRBV6-1
D: .
size: .
CDR3: CASSELASYEQYF
DNA: TGTGCCAGCAGTGAATTAGCTTCCTACGAGCAGTACTTC

J: TRBJ2-1
V: TRBV9
D: TRBD2
size: .
CDR3: CASSAPLAGDLNNEQFF
DNA: TGTGCCAGCAGCGCCCCCCTAGCGGGGGACCTAAACAATGAGCAGTTCTTC

J: TRBJ1-1
V: TRBV2
D: .
size: few
CDR3: CASKLTGGGTEAFF
DNA: TGTGCCAGCAAGCTCACCGGAGGGGGCACTGAAGCTTTCTTT

J: TRBJ1-5
V: TRBV19
D: .
size: .
CDR3: CASSMVGGWTQHF
DNA: TGTGCCAGTAGTATGGTCGGAGGGTGGACCCAGCATTTT

J: TRBJ2-7
V: TRBV19
D: TRBD1
size: .
CDR3: CASSPGQYEQYF
DNA: TGTGCCAGTAGTCCGGGACAGTACGAGCAGTACTTC

J: TRBJ2-7
V: TRBV10-3
D: TRBD1
size: .
CDR3: CAIRTGAHEQYF
DNA: TGTGCCATCAGGACAGGGGCCCACGAGCAGTACTTC

J: TRBJ2-2
V: TRBV21-1
D: .
size: .
CDR3: CASSSSRNASGYTGELFF
DNA: TGTGCCAGCAGCTCCTCCCGTAACGCTAGCGGGTATACCGGGGAGCTGTTTTTT

J: TRBJ1-4
V: TRBV28
D: .
size: .
CDR3: CAISPLGLNEKLFF
DNA: TGTGCCATCTCACCACTTGGGCTTAATGAAAAACTGTTTTTT

J: TRBJ1-2
V: TRBV15
D: .
size: .
CDR3: CATSRDLSTNYGYTF
DNA: TGTGCCACCAGCAGAGATTTGTCAACTAACTATGGCTACACCTTC

J: TRBJ1-1
V: TRBV5-1
D: .
size: .
CDR3: CASRQKNTEAFF
DNA: TGCGCCAGCAGACAGAAGAACACTGAAGCTTTCTTT

J: TRBJ2-2
V: TRBV29-1
D: .
size: .
CDR3: CSVGSRNTGELFF
DNA: TGCAGCGTGGGTTCCCGGAACACCGGGGAGCTGTTTTTT

J: TRBJ2-1
V: TRBV6-6
D: TRBD2
size: .
CDR3: CASSYSGGTYNEQFF
DNA: TGTGCCAGCAGTTATAGCGGGGGTACTTACAATGAGCAGTTCTTC

J: TRBJ2-7
V: TRBV28
D: .
size: .
CDR3: CASSLVAGGGEQYF
DNA: TGTGCCAGCAGTTTAGTGGCCGGGGGAGGTGAGCAGTACTTC

J: TRBJ2-1
V: TRBV15
D: .
size: .
CDR3: CATSRVLSLPGDEQFF
DNA: TGTGCCACCAGCAGAGTATTGTCACTCCCGGGGGATGAGCAGTTCTTC

J: TRBJ2-1
V: TRBV28
D: TRBD1
size: .
CDR3: CASSLGGTGNYNEQFF
DNA: TGTGCCAGCAGTTTAGGTGGGACAGGGAATTACAATGAGCAGTTCTTC

J: TRBJ2-1
V: TRBV27
D: TRBD2
size: .
CDR3: CASSAIGTSGYNEQFF
DNA: TGTGCCAGCAGTGCCATAGGGACTAGCGGCTACAATGAGCAGTTCTTC

J: TRBJ2-1
V: TRBV7-9
D: TRBD2
size: .
CDR3: CASSLAAGEDNEQFF
DNA: TGTGCCAGCAGCTTAGCGGCGGGAGAAGACAATGAGCAGTTCTTC

J: TRBJ2-7
V: TRBV7-9
D: .
size: .
CDR3: CASSLAFMVSYEQYF
DNA: TGTGCCAGCAGCTTAGCGTTCATGGTGAGCTACGAGCAGTACTTC

J: TRBJ2-7
V: TRBV9
D: TRBD2
size: .
CDR3: CASSASGGSPSYEQYF
DNA: TGTGCCAGCAGCGCCTCCGGGGGGTCCCCCTCCTACGAGCAGTACTTC

J: TRBJ1-1
V: TRBV27
D: TRBD1
size: .
CDR3: CASSPGQGYTEAFF
DNA: TGTGCCAGCAGTCCGGGACAGGGGTACACTGAAGCTTTCTTT

J: TRBJ2-7
V: TRBV5-5
D: TRBD1
size: .
CDR3: CASRPATDRADEQYF
DNA: TGTGCCAGCAGACCCGCTACGGACAGGGCCGACGAGCAGTACTTC

J: TRBJ2-7
V: TRBV18
D: .
size: .
CDR3: CASSPPLYEQYF
DNA: TGTGCCAGCTCACCACCCCTCTACGAGCAGTACTTC

J: TRBJ1-1
V: TRBV7-9
D: TRBD1
size: .
CDR3: CASSTLGQGEHTEAFF
DNA: TGTGCCAGCAGCACACTCGGACAGGGCGAGCACACTGAAGCTTTCTTT

J: TRBJ2-2
V: TRBV4-2
D: .
size: .
CDR3: CATQWGVGTGELFF
DNA: TGTGCCACCCAGTGGGGAGTAGGGACCGGGGAGCTGTTTTTT

J: TRBJ2-5
V: TRBV9
D: .
size: .
CDR3: CASAASPLQETQYF
DNA: TGTGCCAGTGCGGCCTCGCCCCTTCAAGAGACCCAGTACTTC

J: TRBJ1-1
V: TRBV19
D: TRBD1
size: .
CDR3: CASTDWRDRVNTEAFF
DNA: TGTGCCAGTACCGATTGGAGGGACAGGGTGAACACTGAAGCTTTCTTT

J: TRBJ2-2
V: TRBV7-9
D: TRBD2
size: .
CDR3: CASRTGTRNTGELFF
DNA: TGTGCCAGCAGAACCGGGACTAGGAACACCGGGGAGCTGTTTTTT

J: TRBJ2-7
V: TRBV9
D: TRBD1
size: .
CDR3: CASSPGPGQGFNEQYF
DNA: TGTGCCAGCAGCCCAGGGCCGGGACAGGGATTTAACGAGCAGTACTTC

J: TRBJ2-1
V: TRBV11-3
D: TRBD2
size: .
CDR3: CASTAGPSYNEQFF
DNA: TGTGCCAGCACAGCGGGGCCCTCCTACAATGAGCAGTTCTTC

J: TRBJ2-3
V: TRBV7-8
D: .
size: .
CDR3: CASSLALTDTQYF
DNA: TGTGCCAGCAGCTTAGCCCTCACAGATACGCAGTATTTT

J: TRBJ1-6
V: TRBV14
D: .
size: .
CDR3: CASSPAWPTRGSPLHF
DNA: TGTGCCAGCAGCCCGGCCTGGCCCACCCGGGGGTCACCCCTCCACTTT

J: TRBJ2-5
V: TRBV27
D: .
size: once
CDR3: CASSLMGGLQETQYF
DNA: TGTGCCAGCAGTTTGATGGGGGGGCTCCAAGAGACCCAGTACTTC

J: TRBJ2-7
V: TRBV27
D: .
size: .
CDR3: CASRLSPHIGNYEQYF
DNA: TGTGCCAGCAGATTATCCCCCCATATCGGAAACTACGAGCAGTACTTC

J: TRBJ2-1
V: TRBV7-8
D: TRBD1
size: .
CDR3: CASRGEGFYQGDEQFF
DNA: TGTGCCAGCAGGGGAGAGGGTTTTTATCAGGGGGATGAGCAGTTCTTC

J: TRBJ1-5
V: TRBV10-3
D: TRBD1
size: .
CDR3: CAISRDRGNNQPQHF
DNA: TGTGCCATATCAAGGGACAGGGGGAACAATCAGCCCCAGCATTTT

J: TRBJ2-3
V: TRBV5-1
D: TRBD1
size: .
CDR3: CASSMGQGGLTDTQYF
DNA: TGCGCCAGCAGCATGGGACAGGGTGGGCTGACAGATACGCAGTATTTT

J: TRBJ2-3
V: TRBV15
D: .
size: .
CDR3: CATSTVGDTQYF
DNA: TGTGCCACCAGCACCGTGGGGGATACGCAGTATTTT

J: TRBJ1-5
V: TRBV25-1
D: .
size: .
CDR3: CASKPGGGGNQPQHF
DNA: TGTGCCAGCAAGCCAGGTGGAGGGGGCAATCAGCCCCAGCATTTT

J: TRBJ2-7
V: TRBV27
D: .
size: .
CDR3: CASGSGSSYEQYF
DNA: TGTGCCAGCGGCTCAGGCAGCTCCTACGAGCAGTACTTC

J: TRBJ2-7
V: TRBV6-6
D: TRBD2
size: .
CDR3: CASSYAGAYEQYF
DNA: TGTGCCAGCAGTTACGCGGGGGCCTACGAGCAGTACTTC

J: TRBJ2-7
V: TRBV6-5
D: .
size: .
CDR3: CASSSNLGGEQYF
DNA: TGTGCCAGCAGTTCCAACTTAGGAGGGGAGCAGTACTTC